This entry is about one TCR beta chain. This sample was included in a study of T cell changes during pregnancy in multiple sclerosis. CDR1 is MNHEY and CDR2 is SMNVEV in the germline V gene (reference sequence). The CDR3 length is 15 residues. The V segment lost 0 bases and the J segment 2 bases; nucleotides outside the gene matches: 4. Assay: immunoSEQ multiplex PCR; the TCRdb copy retains only in-frame clones and omits some. Seen here are roughly 37,000 clones, roughly 90% observed once, and the top ten hold under 30%. Sequenced material: CD8+ T cells from peripheral blood mononuclear cells, taken before pregnancy. The receptor's source is a female donor with multiple sclerosis, enrolled in a pregnancy study. The chain combines TRBV27 with TRBJ2-7, with 7 bases lining up with TRBD2. The CDR3 here is CASSLSQRGAYEQYF. DNA for the CDR3: TGTGCCAGCAGTTTATCCCAGCGGGGAGCCTACGAGCAGTACTTC.